This TCR beta chain originates from a study of blood T cells in healthy people across ages (dated by TCRdb to about 2015). Study-wide context: In model experiments, template switching captured about one uniquely barcoded TCR beta cDNA molecule for every two T cells. To avoid experimental bias, donors of different ages were spread randomly across the sequencing lanes. The donors were split into four age groups: young (average roughly 15 years), middle-aged (about 40), aged (approximately 60) and long-lived (82). Using deep sequencing normalized with unique cDNA molecular identifiers, the study measured how TCR beta repertoire diversity changes with age. Using the same blood draw, the study looked at two additional independent replicas of 1 million unique cDNA reads for two donors, one aged 18 to 30 and the other aged 80 or older.

Systemically healthy Caucasian individuals from Russia, some 38 in total and aged about 6 to 100 years, were included as donors. Ten milliliters of peripheral blood were drawn from each donor into EDTA-treated Vacutainer tubes. Ficoll-Paque density-gradient centrifugation was used to isolate PBMCs, with at least 6.5 million per sample. Trizol reagent was used to extract total RNA from the PBMCs, yielding at least 5 micrograms per sample. For every donor, an aliquot of PBMCs went through flow cytometry to measure the percentages of naive CD45RAhigh/CD27high T cells. Findings and caveats that apply to the study as a whole: The percentage of naive T cells measured by flow cytometry correlated strongly with observed TCR beta diversity. Since profiling was done on bulk unsorted PBMCs, naive and antigen-experienced compartments could not be conclusively compared. Because donor CMV infection status was unknown, age-related changes in expanded clonotypes were potentially confounded. Compared with the aged group, more naive CD4+ T cells, fewer expanded clones and increased TCR diversity were shown by the long-lived group, suggesting age selection. Observed TCR beta diversity per million T cells fell roughly linearly with age, and a significant reduction was already apparent by age around 39. Estimates of total diversity based on one million sequenced T cells were considered lower bounds and underestimates.

The junction carries 14 bases between V and J, which are trimmed by 7 bases and 5 bases respectively. The germline V gene specifies MGHDK as CDR1 and SYGVNS as CDR2. The CDR3, from cysteine to phenylalanine, totals 13 residues. This entry keeps only the CDR3 DNA: 39 bases, framed from base 1. This clonotype has more than one count but fewer than ten. Its antigen remains undetermined. Base qualities are not recorded, but no much larger clone differs from it by a single base. Library preparation employed 5' RACE. The listed sequencing device is Illumina HiSeq 2500. The second PCR ran for about 7 to 11 cycles and used a J-beta primer mix along with a sample-barcoded 5' primer. A unique molecular identifier was introduced onto each TCR beta cDNA molecule by a template-switch 5' adaptor carrying 12 random nucleotides. At least 2.5 million CDR3-containing paired-end reads were obtained from each sample. First-strand cDNA was synthesized from all RNA with the Mint cDNA synthesis kit, primed by a TRBC-specific oligonucleotide. Following uracil-DNA glycosylase treatment, a first 18-cycle PCR with universal primers M1SS and BC2_uni_R was performed on all cDNA. As for how the authors treated the data: For normalization, 1 million high-quality reads were randomly selected from each sample, with every read carrying a distinct molecular identifier. Instead of being binned into consensus sequences, reads with shared molecular identifiers were discarded. MiTCR, run with a Q25 quality threshold and the strictest error-elimination algorithm, handled CDR3 identification, clonotype clustering and error correction. A nonparametric unseen species model with Euler transformation was used to estimate a lower bound on total TCR beta diversity. The public reads were run again by TCRdb, first through fastp at Q25 and then through MiXCR, and only productive beta chains were kept. Rows are unified per CDR3 protein, each entry keeping the most common DNA and genes. For this entry, the V and J calls and clone size follow TCRdb and not the study's own pipeline. Within this sample are 590,000 or so distinct CDR3 sequences, with about 30% of them counted one time only. Clones ranked in the top ten supply approximately 14% of the sample.

Sequencing was done on a sample of blood. This TCR derives from an elderly woman in good health. The chain employs TRBV25-1 and TRBJ1-1; possibly the D gene is TRBD1, per 5 matching bases. The CDR3 sequence is CASTMGGMTEAFF. The nucleotide sequence reads as follows: TGTGCCAGCACAATGGGGGGGATGACTGAAGCTTTCTTT.